This TCR beta chain was retrieved from a study of CD8 T cell repertoires and HIV-1 epitope variants. About the study: IL-2, IL-7 and IL-15 were added on days 3 and 7 of roughly ten-day cultures.

Survey-depth immunoSEQ sequencing covered TCR beta CDR3 regions. Using immunoSEQ multiplex PCR, the repertoire was profiled, and TCRdb retains in-frame clones only, with some absent. This repertoire shows roughly 5,500 clones, about two thirds found once; its top ten account for around 40%. J lost 2 bases, V lost 1 base, and 0 bases had no gene match. The CDR3 sequence is 15 residues long. From germline, CDR1 is SGHVS and CDR2 FQNEAQ. About this clone itself: Its specificity is unknown.

Sequenced sample: cultured CD8+ T cells derived from PBMCs. The receptor was isolated from a male donor with HIV. The chain joins TRBV7-8 to TRBJ2-5, with TRBD2 identical over 11 bases. The CDR3 DNA follows: TGTGCCAGCAGCTTAGGACTAGCGGGACAAGAGACCCAGTACTTC. This encodes CASSLGLAGQETQYF. Combining the CDR3 with reference TRBV7-8 and TRBJ2-5 gives the whole variable domain GAGVSQSPRYKVAKRGQDVALRCDPISGHVSLFWYQQALGQGPEFLTYFQNEAQLDKSGLPSDRFFAERPEGSVSTLKIQRTQQEDSAVYLCASSLGLAGQETQYFGPGTRLLVL.